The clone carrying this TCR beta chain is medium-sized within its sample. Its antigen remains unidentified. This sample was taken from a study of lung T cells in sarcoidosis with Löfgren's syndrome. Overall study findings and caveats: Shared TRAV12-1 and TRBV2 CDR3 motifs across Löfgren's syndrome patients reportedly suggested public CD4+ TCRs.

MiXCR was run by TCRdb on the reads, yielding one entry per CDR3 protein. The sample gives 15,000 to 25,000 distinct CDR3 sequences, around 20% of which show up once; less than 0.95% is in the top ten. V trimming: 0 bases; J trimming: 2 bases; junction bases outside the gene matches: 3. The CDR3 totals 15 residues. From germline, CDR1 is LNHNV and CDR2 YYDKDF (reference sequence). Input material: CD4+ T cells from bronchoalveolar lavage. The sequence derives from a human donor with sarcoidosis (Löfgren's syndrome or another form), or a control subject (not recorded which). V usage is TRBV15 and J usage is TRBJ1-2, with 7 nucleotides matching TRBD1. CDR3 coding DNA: TGTGCCACCAGCAGAGATACAGGGGTCAACTATGGCTACACCTTC. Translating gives CATSRDTGVNYGYTF.